The source of this T cell receptor (beta chain) is a study of STAT3 mutations in large granular lymphocyte leukemia. Study information: Among longitudinally sequenced T-LGLL patients, roughly half had canonical activating STAT3 mutations detected.

The CDR3 contains 15 residues. Trimming pared 3 bases from V and 11 bases from J, leaving 22 bases between. CDR1 MGHRA and CDR2 YSYEKL come from the germline V gene. Concerning this clone: Its antigen is unknown.

Study-wide points: Persisting codominant clonotypes may have hidden a small pathogenic clone. Sampling intervals varied between patients and samples. Every T-LGLL patient had at least one immunodominant TCRbeta clonotype.

The protocol was immunoSEQ multiplex PCR, while the TCRdb copy is restricted to in-frame clones and leaves out a portion. The data contain 15,000 or so clones, about 85% of them singletons. This sequence joins TRBV4-1 and TRBJ1-1; a weak D match, TRBD1 (5 bases). The sequence derives from a man aged 60 to 69 with T-cell large granular lymphocyte leukemia. Some clones in this sample may be carry-over from other donors' samples. The sample was peripheral blood mononuclear cells. CDR3 region: CASSQDPTGHETAFF. The DNA for the CDR3 is TGCGCCAGCAGCCAGGATCCTACGGGGCATGAAACGGCTTTCTTT.